The entry below gives a single T cell receptor beta chain sequence along with its context. Its target is unknown. Sequenced by immunoSEQ multiplex PCR; TCRdb stores in-frame clones only, minus some. This table has 70,000 to 85,000 clones, 80% to 95% appearing once. The data were taken from a study of OX40 agonist ivuxolimab in advanced cancers. Study as a whole: Hepatocellular carcinoma, melanoma, renal cell or head and neck cancer occurred in dose-escalation patients.

Overall study results and limits: Doses of 0.1 to 3.0 mg/kg were accompanied by clonal expansion of CD4+ and CD8+ blood T cells by week 6. What antigens the expanded peripheral T cells recognized was never established.

The sequence came from an adult with an advanced solid tumor such as melanoma, head and neck, liver or kidney cancer. This sample comprised CD4+ or CD8+ T cells sorted from blood, obtained in a trial of the OX40 agonist ivuxolimab.

CDR3 amino acids: CASSQASTSSDTQYF. DNA of the CDR3: TGTGCCAGCAGCCAAGCGTCCACTAGCTCAGATACGCAGTATTTT. The chain is built from TRBV4-2 and TRBJ2-3, with a tentative D call TRBD2 (6 bases). Germline assignment: CDR1 LGHNA and CDR2 YNFKEQ. The CDR3 sequence is 15 residues long. V was pared by 1 base and J by 4 bases, with 12 bases between.